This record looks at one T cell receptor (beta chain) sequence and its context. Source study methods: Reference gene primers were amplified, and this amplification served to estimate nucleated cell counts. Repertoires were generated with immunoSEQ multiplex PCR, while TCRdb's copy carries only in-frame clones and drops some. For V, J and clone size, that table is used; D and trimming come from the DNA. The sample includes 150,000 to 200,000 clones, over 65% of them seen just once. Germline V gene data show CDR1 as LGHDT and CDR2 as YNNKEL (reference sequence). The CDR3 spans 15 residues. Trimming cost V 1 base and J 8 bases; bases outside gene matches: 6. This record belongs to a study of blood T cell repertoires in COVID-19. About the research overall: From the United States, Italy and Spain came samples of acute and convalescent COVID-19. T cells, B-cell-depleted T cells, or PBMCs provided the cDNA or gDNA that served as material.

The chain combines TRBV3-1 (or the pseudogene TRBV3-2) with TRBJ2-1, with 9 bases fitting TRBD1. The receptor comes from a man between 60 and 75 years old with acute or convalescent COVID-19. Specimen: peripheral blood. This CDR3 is CASSQAGQGVHEQFF. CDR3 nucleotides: TGTGCCAGCAGCCAAGCGGGACAGGGAGTCCATGAGCAGTTCTTC.